This T cell receptor beta chain was captured by sequencing in a study of cytomegalovirus exposure and HLA in healthy donors. This clone was detected only once. Its target is unknown. Clones were sequenced by immunoSEQ multiplex PCR, and TCRdb holds only the in-frame ones, with some missing. The sample has roughly 120,000 clones; 90% to 95% are singletons. The CDR3 extends over 12 amino acids. CDR1 SGHTA and CDR2 FQGTGA come from the germline V gene. Trimming took off 5 bases at V and 7 bases at J, with 10 bases between the two ends. The study, taken as a whole, reports: Cytomegalovirus status, reportedly, was diagnosed with high specificity and sensitivity by the classifier.

Sequenced material: PBMCs. The receptor was isolated from a young woman in good health and CMV-seronegative. V and J are TRBV7-3 and TRBJ2-3, with D possibly being TRBD2 (6 bases). The CDR3 loop is CASSAEGNTQYF. As DNA, the CDR3 is TGTGCCAGCAGCGCGGAGGGGAATACGCAGTATTTT.